This T cell receptor beta chain was identified in a study of a mutant IDH1 vaccine in newly diagnosed glioma. Data came from immunoSEQ multiplex PCR; TCRdb stores just in-frame clones and leaves some out. The table lists about 34,000 clones, about 80% of them singletons. The time point: baseline, week 1 (first vaccination visit). Documented treatment: pre-vaccination baseline after standard-of-care therapy. The CDR3 runs to 15 residues. Unmatched junction bases numbered 4, after V lost 1 base and J lost 8 bases. The germline gives CDR1 SGHRS, CDR2 YFSETQ. The TCR comes from a man aged 50-60 years with glioma. Some clones in this sample may be carry-over from other donors' samples. The chain carries TRBV5-1 and TRBJ2-1; 12 positions match TRBD2. Sequences were derived from peripheral blood mononuclear cells (PBMCs), sampled from a glioma patient treated with radiotherapy, temozolomide or both. The CDR3: CASSLKSSGGDEQFF. CDR3 nucleotide sequence: TGCGCCAGCAGCTTGAAGTCTAGCGGGGGGGATGAGCAGTTCTTC.